These T cell receptor beta chains were read from a single sample in a study of CD8+ T cells in alopecia areata. Assay used: immunoSEQ multiplex PCR; TCRdb lists only in-frame clones, some missing. The sample lists 150,000 to 200,000 clones, around 60% occurring once. The input for sequencing was CD4+ T cells sorted from blood, taken at week 0. Receptors originate from a human donor with alopecia areata. CDR3s include the opening cysteine and the closing phenylalanine or tryptophan. Each record gives: V gene, D gene, J gene, clone size, CDR3 DNA, CDR3 protein. A D gene is named only where the DNA matches it firmly. Only part of the rows carry a size: once, few, many, or a class if the clone is expanded.

V gene: TRBV29-1
D gene: TRBD1
J gene: TRBJ2-3
clone size: few
CDR3 DNA: TGCAGCGTTCCCGGGACAGGGGTGACAGATACGCAGTATTTT
CDR3 protein: CSVPGTGVTDTQYF

V gene: TRBV23-1
D gene: .
J gene: TRBJ1-1
clone size: .
CDR3 DNA: TGCGCCAGCAGTCCCACAGGCCCAGCGAAGGACACTGAAGCTTTCTTT
CDR3 protein: CASSPTGPAKDTEAFF

V gene: TRBV29-1
D gene: .
J gene: TRBJ2-3
clone size: .
CDR3 DNA: TGCAGCGTTCGACGGTTGCTGGCAGATACGCAGTATTTT
CDR3 protein: CSVRRLLADTQYF

V gene: TRBV29-1
D gene: .
J gene: TRBJ2-5
clone size: .
CDR3 DNA: TGCAGCGTCTCGCGCGAACAAGAGACCCAGTACTTC
CDR3 protein: CSVSREQETQYF

V gene: TRBV29-1
D gene: TRBD2
J gene: TRBJ2-1
clone size: .
CDR3 DNA: TGCAGCGCCAGGCGGGGTAGCGGGGGATCGAGCTCCTACAATGAGCAGTTCTTC
CDR3 protein: CSARRGSGGSSSYNEQFF

V gene: TRBV12-5
D gene: .
J gene: TRBJ2-7
clone size: few
CDR3 DNA: TGTGCTAGTGGTTTGGTACAGAGCGAGCAGTACTTC
CDR3 protein: CASGLVQSEQYF

V gene: TRBV25-1
D gene: TRBD1
J gene: TRBJ1-2
clone size: .
CDR3 DNA: TGTGCCAGCAGTGAGGGACAGAGCTATGGCTACACCTTC
CDR3 protein: CASSEGQSYGYTF

V gene: TRBV30
D gene: .
J gene: TRBJ1-5
clone size: .
CDR3 DNA: TGTGCCTGGAGTGTATCGGGGGGAGCGACTCAGCCCCAGCATTTT
CDR3 protein: CAWSVSGGATQPQHF

V gene: TRBV11-1
D gene: TRBD1
J gene: TRBJ1-5
clone size: .
CDR3 DNA: TGTGCCAGCAGCCCCCGGACAGGGGATCAGCCCCAGCATTTT
CDR3 protein: CASSPRTGDQPQHF

V gene: TRBV27
D gene: .
J gene: TRBJ1-2
clone size: .
CDR3 DNA: TGTGCCAGCAGTTTATTTGGGGTTTCGGACTATGGCTACACCTTC
CDR3 protein: CASSLFGVSDYGYTF

V gene: TRBV2
D gene: TRBD1
J gene: TRBJ1-5
clone size: .
CDR3 DNA: TGTGCCAGCAGGCGGACAGGGGGCGGCAATCAGCCCCAGCATTTT
CDR3 protein: CASRRTGGGNQPQHF

V gene: TRBV4-1
D gene: .
J gene: TRBJ1-1
clone size: .
CDR3 DNA: TGCGCCAGCAGCCAATACACGGCCCCGAACACTGAAGCTTTCTTT
CDR3 protein: CASSQYTAPNTEAFF

V gene: TRBV30
D gene: .
J gene: TRBJ1-5
clone size: once
CDR3 DNA: TGTGCCTGGAGTGTGGGCAGAAGCAATCAGCCCCAGCATTTT
CDR3 protein: CAWSVGRSNQPQHF

V gene: TRBV30
D gene: .
J gene: TRBJ2-1
clone size: few
CDR3 DNA: TGTGCCTGGGGGGTTACAGGACAGAAGTTCTTC
CDR3 protein: CAWGVTGQKFF

V gene: TRBV7-8
D gene: .
J gene: TRBJ1-1
clone size: few
CDR3 DNA: TGTGCCAGCAGCTTAATTGCAGGGAACACTGAAGCTTTCTTT
CDR3 protein: CASSLIAGNTEAFF

V gene: TRBV30
D gene: .
J gene: TRBJ1-5
clone size: .
CDR3 DNA: TGTGCCTGGAGTGTGGGAGATCGGGGTCAGCCCCAGCATTTT
CDR3 protein: CAWSVGDRGQPQHF

V gene: TRBV29-1
D gene: .
J gene: TRBJ1-5
clone size: .
CDR3 DNA: TGCAGCGCTGGGGATCAGCCCCAGCATTTT
CDR3 protein: CSAGDQPQHF

V gene: TRBV19
D gene: .
J gene: TRBJ2-6
clone size: .
CDR3 DNA: TGTGCCAGTAGTAAGATGCCGAGCTCTGGGGCCAACGTCCTGACTTTC
CDR3 protein: CASSKMPSSGANVLTF

V gene: TRBV7-9
D gene: .
J gene: TRBJ1-2
clone size: .
CDR3 DNA: TGTGCCAGCAGCTCCGAAATACAGGGCTATGGCTACACCTTC
CDR3 protein: CASSSEIQGYGYTF

V gene: TRBV5-1
D gene: TRBD1
J gene: TRBJ1-1
clone size: few
CDR3 DNA: TGCGCCAGCAGCCCAACGAACCCCGGGACAGCGAACACTGAAGCTTTCTTT
CDR3 protein: CASSPTNPGTANTEAFF

V gene: TRBV30
D gene: TRBD1
J gene: TRBJ2-7
clone size: .
CDR3 DNA: TGTGCCTGGAGGATACGCTCCCCGACAGGGGCGCCAAGGAATTACGAGCAGTACTTC
CDR3 protein: CAWRIRSPTGAPRNYEQYF

V gene: TRBV5-6
D gene: .
J gene: TRBJ1-5
clone size: few
CDR3 DNA: TGTGCCAGCAGCGCCAGCTATAGCAATCAGCCCCAGCATTTT
CDR3 protein: CASSASYSNQPQHF

V gene: TRBV6-1
D gene: .
J gene: TRBJ2-4
clone size: .
CDR3 DNA: TGTGCCAGCAGTGGGACCAGGCGCATTCAGTACTTC
CDR3 protein: CASSGTRRIQYF

V gene: TRBV9
D gene: .
J gene: TRBJ2-3
clone size: few
CDR3 DNA: TGTGCCAGCAGCGCCCGAAGGGGGGGTACAGATACGCAGTATTTT
CDR3 protein: CASSARRGGTDTQYF

V gene: TRBV7-2
D gene: .
J gene: TRBJ2-1
clone size: .
CDR3 DNA: TGTGCCAGCAGCGCGGGACTTGCTCATGAGCAGTTCTTC
CDR3 protein: CASSAGLAHEQFF

V gene: TRBV6-5
D gene: .
J gene: TRBJ2-5
clone size: .
CDR3 DNA: TGTGCCAGCAGTTCACCTAGCCGGACGCTAGAGACCCAGTACTTC
CDR3 protein: CASSSPSRTLETQYF

V gene: TRBV30
D gene: .
J gene: TRBJ2-5
clone size: .
CDR3 DNA: TGTGCCTGGAGCCCGACGGGGACATCCAAGACCCAGTACTTC
CDR3 protein: CAWSPTGTSKTQYF

V gene: TRBV30
D gene: TRBD1
J gene: TRBJ2-7
clone size: .
CDR3 DNA: TGTGCCTTCACGACAGGGTTGTCCTACGAGCAGTACTTC
CDR3 protein: CAFTTGLSYEQYF

V gene: TRBV30
D gene: .
J gene: TRBJ2-7
clone size: .
CDR3 DNA: TGTGCCTGGAGTAGGGGGGGATTATTCTACGAGCAGTACTTC
CDR3 protein: CAWSRGGLFYEQYF